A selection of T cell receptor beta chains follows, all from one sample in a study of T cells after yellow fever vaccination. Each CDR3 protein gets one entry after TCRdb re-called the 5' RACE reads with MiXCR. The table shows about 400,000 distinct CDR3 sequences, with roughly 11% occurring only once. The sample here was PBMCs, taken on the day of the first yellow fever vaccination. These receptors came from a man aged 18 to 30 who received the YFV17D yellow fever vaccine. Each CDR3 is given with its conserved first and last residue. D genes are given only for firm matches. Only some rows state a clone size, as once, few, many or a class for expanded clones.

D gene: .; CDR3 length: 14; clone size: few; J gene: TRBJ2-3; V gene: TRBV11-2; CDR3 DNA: TGTGCCAGCAGCCCTACAGGGTTTCGAAATACGCAGTATTTT; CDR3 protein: CASSPTGFRNTQYF
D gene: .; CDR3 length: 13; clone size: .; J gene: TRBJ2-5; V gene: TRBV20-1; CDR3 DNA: TGCAGTCCGTCGAAGGGCAGCAAAGAGACCCAGTACTTC; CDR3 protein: CSPSKGSKETQYF
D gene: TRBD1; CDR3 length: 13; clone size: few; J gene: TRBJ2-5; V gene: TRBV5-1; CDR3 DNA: TGCGCCAGCAGCGACAGGGATCTAGGGATCCAGTACTTC; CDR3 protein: CASSDRDLGIQYF
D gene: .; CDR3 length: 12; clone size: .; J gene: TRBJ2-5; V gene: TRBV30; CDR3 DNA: TGTGCCAGTACACAGGGAGAAGAGACCCAGTACTTC; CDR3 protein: CASTQGEETQYF
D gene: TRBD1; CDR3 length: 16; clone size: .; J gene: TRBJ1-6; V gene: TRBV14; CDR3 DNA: TGTGCCAGCAGCCCTCGGACAGGGCCACAGGGGTCACCCCTCCACTTT; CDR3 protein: CASSPRTGPQGSPLHF
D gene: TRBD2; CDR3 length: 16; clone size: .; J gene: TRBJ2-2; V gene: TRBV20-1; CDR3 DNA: TGCAGTGCTAGAGATCCGCAGCGGGGAAACACCGGGGAGCTGTTTTTT; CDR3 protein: CSARDPQRGNTGELFF
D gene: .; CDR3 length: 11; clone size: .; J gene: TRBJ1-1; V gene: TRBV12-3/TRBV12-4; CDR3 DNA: TGTGCCAGCAGTTTTTACTTAGCGGCTTTCTTT; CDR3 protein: CASSFYLAAFF
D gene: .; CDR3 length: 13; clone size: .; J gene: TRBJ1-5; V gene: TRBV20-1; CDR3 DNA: TGCAGTGCTAGAGGGGATGTGGATCAGCCCCAGCATTTT; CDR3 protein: CSARGDVDQPQHF
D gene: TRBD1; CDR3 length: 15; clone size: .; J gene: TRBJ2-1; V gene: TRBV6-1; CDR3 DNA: TGTGCCAGCAGTGAAGAGTCAGGGGGCTACAATGAGCAGTTCTTC; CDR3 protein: CASSEESGGYNEQFF
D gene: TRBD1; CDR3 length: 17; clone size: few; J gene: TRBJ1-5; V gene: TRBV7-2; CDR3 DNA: TGTGCCAGCAGCCCCCAGACAGGGGGCCTCCCCAATCAGCCCCAGCATTTT; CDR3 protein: CASSPQTGGLPNQPQHF
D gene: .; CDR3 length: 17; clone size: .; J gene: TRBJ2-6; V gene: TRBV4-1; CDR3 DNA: TGCGCCAGCAGCCAAGAAGGGAGTAAGGCTGGGGCCAACGTCCTGACTTTC; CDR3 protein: CASSQEGSKAGANVLTF
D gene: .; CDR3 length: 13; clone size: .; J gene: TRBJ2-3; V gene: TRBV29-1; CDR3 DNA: TGCAGCGTTGTGACGGGGGTGGCGGATACGCAGTATTTT; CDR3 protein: CSVVTGVADTQYF
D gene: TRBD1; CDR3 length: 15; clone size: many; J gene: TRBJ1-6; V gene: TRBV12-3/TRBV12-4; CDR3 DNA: TGTGCCAGCAGTCTGGACAGGGCGGGATCTTCACCCCTCCACTTT; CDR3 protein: CASSLDRAGSSPLHF
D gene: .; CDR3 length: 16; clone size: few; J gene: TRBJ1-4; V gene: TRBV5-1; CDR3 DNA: TGCGCCAGCAGCTTGGACAGTTTCTCAACTAATGAAAAACTGTTTTTT; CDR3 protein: CASSLDSFSTNEKLFF
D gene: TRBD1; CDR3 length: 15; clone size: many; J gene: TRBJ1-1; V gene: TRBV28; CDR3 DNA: TGTGCCAGCAGTGCCTACGGGACAGGGGGCACTGAAGCTTTCTTT; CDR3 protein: CASSAYGTGGTEAFF
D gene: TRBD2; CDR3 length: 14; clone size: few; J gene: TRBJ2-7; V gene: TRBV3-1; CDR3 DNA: TGTGCCAGCAGCCAGACGGGGGGGCTCTACGAGCAGTACTTC; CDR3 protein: CASSQTGGLYEQYF
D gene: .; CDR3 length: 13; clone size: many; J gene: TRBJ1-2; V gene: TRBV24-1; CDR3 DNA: TGTGCCACCAGTGTAGACAGAGCCTATGGCTACACCTTC; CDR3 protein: CATSVDRAYGYTF
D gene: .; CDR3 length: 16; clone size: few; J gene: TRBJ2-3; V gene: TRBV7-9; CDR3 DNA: TGTGCCAGCAGCTCCCCCTTGGCATTTCCGAGAGATACGCAGTATTTT; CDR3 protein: CASSSPLAFPRDTQYF
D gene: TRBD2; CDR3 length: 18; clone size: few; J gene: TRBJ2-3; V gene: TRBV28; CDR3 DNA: TGTGCCAGCAGTTATTCCCGGGGGGGGCTTCTTCGCACAGATACGCAGTATTTT; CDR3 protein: CASSYSRGGLLRTDTQYF